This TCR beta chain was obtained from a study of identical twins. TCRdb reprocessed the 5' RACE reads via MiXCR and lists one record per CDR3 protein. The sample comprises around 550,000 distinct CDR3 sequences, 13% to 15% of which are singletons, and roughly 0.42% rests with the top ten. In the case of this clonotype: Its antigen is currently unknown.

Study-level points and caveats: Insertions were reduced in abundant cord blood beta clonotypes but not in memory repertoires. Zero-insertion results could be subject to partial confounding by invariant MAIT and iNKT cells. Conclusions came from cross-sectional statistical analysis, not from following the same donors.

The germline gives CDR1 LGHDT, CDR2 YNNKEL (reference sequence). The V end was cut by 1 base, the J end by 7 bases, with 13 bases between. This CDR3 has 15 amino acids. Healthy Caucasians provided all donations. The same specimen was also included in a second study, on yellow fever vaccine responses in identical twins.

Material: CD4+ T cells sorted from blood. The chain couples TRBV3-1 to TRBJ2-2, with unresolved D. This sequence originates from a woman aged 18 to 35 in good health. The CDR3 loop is CASSQVVAANGELFF. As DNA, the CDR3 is TGTGCCAGCAGCCAAGTCGTGGCAGCCAACGGGGAGCTGTTTTTT.